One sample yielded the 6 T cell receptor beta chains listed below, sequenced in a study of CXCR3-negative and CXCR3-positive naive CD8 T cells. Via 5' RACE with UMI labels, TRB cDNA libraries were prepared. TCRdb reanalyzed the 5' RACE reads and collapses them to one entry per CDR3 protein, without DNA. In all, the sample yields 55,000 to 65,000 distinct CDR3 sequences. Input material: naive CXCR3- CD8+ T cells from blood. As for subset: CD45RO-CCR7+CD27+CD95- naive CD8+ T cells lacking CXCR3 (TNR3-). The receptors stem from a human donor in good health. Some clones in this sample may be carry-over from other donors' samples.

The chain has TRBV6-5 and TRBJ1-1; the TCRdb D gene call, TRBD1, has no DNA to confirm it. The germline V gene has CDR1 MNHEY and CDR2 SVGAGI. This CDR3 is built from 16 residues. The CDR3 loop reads CASSFYSGGQGTEAFF.

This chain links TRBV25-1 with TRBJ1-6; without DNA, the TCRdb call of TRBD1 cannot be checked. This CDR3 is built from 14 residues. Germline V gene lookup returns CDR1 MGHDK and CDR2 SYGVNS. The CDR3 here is CASREGDEISPLHF.

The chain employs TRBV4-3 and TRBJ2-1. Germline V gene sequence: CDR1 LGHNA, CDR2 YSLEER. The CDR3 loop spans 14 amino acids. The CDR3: CASSQGYSWNEQFF.

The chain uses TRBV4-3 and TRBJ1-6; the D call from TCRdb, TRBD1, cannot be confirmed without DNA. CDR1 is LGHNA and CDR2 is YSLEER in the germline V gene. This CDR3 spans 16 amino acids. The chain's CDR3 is CASSPGDRSKNSPLHF.

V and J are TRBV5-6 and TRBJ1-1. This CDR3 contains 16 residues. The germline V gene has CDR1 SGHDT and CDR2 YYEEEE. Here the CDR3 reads CASSLELSFMNTEAFF. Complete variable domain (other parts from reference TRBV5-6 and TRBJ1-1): DAGVTQSPTHLIKTRGQQVTLRCSPKSGHDTVSWYQQALGQGPQFIFQYYEEEERQRGNFPDRFSGHQFPNYSSELNVNALLLGDSALYLCASSLELSFMNTEAFFGQGTRLTVV.

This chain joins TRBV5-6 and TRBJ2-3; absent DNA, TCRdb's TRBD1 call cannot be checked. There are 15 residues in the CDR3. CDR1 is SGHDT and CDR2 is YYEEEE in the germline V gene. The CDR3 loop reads CASSLATGYPDTQYF.